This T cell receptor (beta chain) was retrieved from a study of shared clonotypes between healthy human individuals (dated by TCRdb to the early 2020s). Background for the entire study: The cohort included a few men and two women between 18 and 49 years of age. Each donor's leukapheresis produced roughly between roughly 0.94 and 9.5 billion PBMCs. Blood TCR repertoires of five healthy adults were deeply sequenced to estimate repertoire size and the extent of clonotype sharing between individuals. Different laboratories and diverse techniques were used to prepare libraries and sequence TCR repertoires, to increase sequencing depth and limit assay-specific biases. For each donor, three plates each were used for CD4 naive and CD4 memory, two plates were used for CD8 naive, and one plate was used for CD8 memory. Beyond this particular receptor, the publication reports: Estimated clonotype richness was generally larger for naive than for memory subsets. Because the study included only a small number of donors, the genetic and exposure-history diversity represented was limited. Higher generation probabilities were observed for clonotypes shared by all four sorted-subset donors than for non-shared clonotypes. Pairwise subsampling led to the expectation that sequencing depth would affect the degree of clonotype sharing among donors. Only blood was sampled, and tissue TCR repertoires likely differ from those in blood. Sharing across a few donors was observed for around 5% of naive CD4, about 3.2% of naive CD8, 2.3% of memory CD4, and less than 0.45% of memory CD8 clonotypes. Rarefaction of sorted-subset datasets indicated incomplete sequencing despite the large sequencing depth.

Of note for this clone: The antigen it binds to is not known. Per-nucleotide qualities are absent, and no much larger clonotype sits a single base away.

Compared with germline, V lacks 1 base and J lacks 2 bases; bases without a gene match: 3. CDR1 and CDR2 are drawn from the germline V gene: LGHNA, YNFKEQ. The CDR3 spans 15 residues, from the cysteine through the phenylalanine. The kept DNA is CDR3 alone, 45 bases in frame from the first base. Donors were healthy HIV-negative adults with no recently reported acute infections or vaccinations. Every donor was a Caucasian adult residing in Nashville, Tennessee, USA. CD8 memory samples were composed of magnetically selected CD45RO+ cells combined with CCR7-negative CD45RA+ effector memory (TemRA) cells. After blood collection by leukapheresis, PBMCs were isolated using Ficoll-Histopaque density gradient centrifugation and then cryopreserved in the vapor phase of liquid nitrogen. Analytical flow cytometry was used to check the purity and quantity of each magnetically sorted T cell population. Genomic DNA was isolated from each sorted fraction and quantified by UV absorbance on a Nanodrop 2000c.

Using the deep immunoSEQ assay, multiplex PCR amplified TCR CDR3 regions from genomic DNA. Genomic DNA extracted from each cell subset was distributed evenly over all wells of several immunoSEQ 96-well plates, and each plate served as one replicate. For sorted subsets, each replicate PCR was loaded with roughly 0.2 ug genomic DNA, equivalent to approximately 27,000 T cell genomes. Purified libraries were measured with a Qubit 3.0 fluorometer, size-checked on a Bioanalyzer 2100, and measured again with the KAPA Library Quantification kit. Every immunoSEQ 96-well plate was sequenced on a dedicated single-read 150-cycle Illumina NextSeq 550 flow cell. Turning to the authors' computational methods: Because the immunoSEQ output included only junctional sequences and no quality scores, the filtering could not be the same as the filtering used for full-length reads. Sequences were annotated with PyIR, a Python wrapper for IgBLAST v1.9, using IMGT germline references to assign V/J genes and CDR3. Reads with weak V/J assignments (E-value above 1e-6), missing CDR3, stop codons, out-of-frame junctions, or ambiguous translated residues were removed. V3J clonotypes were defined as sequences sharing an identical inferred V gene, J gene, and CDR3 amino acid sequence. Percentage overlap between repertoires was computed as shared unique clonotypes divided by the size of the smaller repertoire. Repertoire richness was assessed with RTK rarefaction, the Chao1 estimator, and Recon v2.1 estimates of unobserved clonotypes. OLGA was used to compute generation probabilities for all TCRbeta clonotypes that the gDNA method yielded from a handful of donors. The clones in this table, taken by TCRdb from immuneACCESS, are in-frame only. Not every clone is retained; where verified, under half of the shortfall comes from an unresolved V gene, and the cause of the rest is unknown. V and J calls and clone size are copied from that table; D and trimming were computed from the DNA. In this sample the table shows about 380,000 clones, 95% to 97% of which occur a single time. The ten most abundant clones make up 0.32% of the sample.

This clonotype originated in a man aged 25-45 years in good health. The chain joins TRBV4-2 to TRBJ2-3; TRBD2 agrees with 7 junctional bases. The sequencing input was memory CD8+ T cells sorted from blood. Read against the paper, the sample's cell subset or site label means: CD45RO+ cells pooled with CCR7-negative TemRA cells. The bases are TGTGCCAGCAGCCAAGGGCGGGAGCCCACAGATACGCAGTATTTT. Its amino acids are CASSQGREPTDTQYF.